The 28 T cell receptor beta chains reported below all come from one sample, sequenced in a study of blood T cell repertoires in COVID-19. Here immunoSEQ multiplex PCR was the method, and the copy in TCRdb shows in-frame clones only, minus some. The sample lists some 140,000 clones, roughly 83% seen once, with 25% to 30% in the top ten. The source material was peripheral blood. Every receptor here comes from a woman in her sixties or seventies with acute or convalescent COVID-19.

CDR3 bases: TGTGCCAGCAGTGATTGGCAGGCCCCGAATCAGCCCCAGCATTTT. This sequence encodes CASSDWQAPNQPQHF. V gene TRBV6-1 combines with J gene TRBJ1-5; no reliable D call. The CDR3 contains 15 residues. Germline CDR1 is MNHNS and CDR2 is SASEGT. Trimming cost V 3 bases and J 4 bases, with 13 bases left between them.

The rearrangement links TRBV4-1 to TRBJ2-5; no firm D call. V was pared by 2 bases and J by 7 bases, with 14 bases between. Germline CDR1 is MGHRA and CDR2 is YSYEKL. The CDR3 sequence is 14 residues long. For the CDR3, the DNA is TGCGCCAGCAGCCAACTCCCTAGTGTCGGGACCCAGTACTTC. It specifies CASSQLPSVGTQYF.

The rearrangement uses TRBV19 and TRBJ1-2; possibly TRBD1 for D (5 bases). This CDR3 contains 14 residues. Germline V gene data show CDR1 as LNHDA and CDR2 as SQIVND (reference sequence). Trimming removed 2 bases from V and 7 bases from J, with 14 bases in between. The CDR3 nucleotides are TGTGCCAGTAGTATATTTCCAGGGTCAGGTGGCTACACCTTC. Amino acid sequence: CASSIFPGSGGYTF.

This chain joins TRBV4-1 and TRBJ1-2; a weak D match, TRBD1 (5 bases). V was trimmed by 5 bases and J by 4 bases, leaving 11 bases between them. Germline lookup yields CDR1 MGHRA and CDR2 YSYEKL. The CDR3 spans 13 residues. The CDR3 here is CASSTGDSYGYTF. CDR3 DNA sequence: TGCGCCAGCAGCACAGGAGACTCCTATGGCTACACCTTC.

The CDR3 is CASSFGQDYYGYTF. The CDR3 DNA reads as TGTGCCAGCAGCTTCGGACAGGACTACTATGGCTACACCTTC. The V and J genes are TRBV5-6 and TRBJ1-2; 7 nucleotides agree with TRBD1. The CDR3 is 14 amino acids. V lost 2 bases, J lost 3 bases, and 4 bases stayed unmatched. In germline, CDR1 is SGHDT, CDR2 YYEEEE.

With respect to this clone: One junction end disagrees with the germline gene, perhaps due to a read error. Other DNA sequences in the same sample also yield this CDR3. This sequence joins TRBV18 and TRBJ1-1; 8 bases align to TRBD1. Per the germline V gene, CDR1 is KGHSH and CDR2 is LQKENI. The CDR3 has 13 amino acids. CDR3 coding DNA: TGTGCCAGCTCACCGGACAGGGCGGCTGAGGCTTTCTTT. It encodes CASSPDRAAEAFF.

CDR3 protein: CASSPTGGTATNEKLFF. DNA for the CDR3: TGTGCCAGCAGTCCCACAGGGGGGACGGCGACTAATGAAAAACTGTTTTTT. The gene calls are TRBV6-6 and TRBJ1-4; TRBD1 matches at 8 bases. V dropped 5 bases and J dropped 2; count of bases not matched to a gene: 10. Germline V gene lookup returns CDR1 MNHNY and CDR2 SVGAGI (reference sequence). This CDR3 comprises 17 residues.

The V and J genes are TRBV28 and TRBJ1-2, with TRBD1 as a possible D gene (6 bases). The CDR3 spans 15 residues. Germline V gene data show CDR1 as MDHEN and CDR2 as SYDVKM. V was cut by 6 bases and J by 1 base, with 15 bases left in between. The CDR3 region is CASSRGGIINYGYTF. The CDR3 DNA is TGTGCCAGCAGCCGGGGGGGCATAATTAACTATGGCTACACCTTC.

The chain uses TRBV2 and TRBJ1-1; D might be TRBD1 (5 bases). V lost 9 bases and J lost 7, with 18 bases in between. Germline CDR1 is SNHLY and CDR2 is FYNNEI. There are 13 residues in the CDR3. DNA of the CDR3: TGTGCCAGTCGCGGGGGGTTTTTGGGTGAAGCTTTCTTT. This translates into CASRGGFLGEAFF. The whole variable domain, filled in from reference TRBV2 and TRBJ1-1, reads EPEVTQTPSHQVTQMGQEVILRCVPISNHLYFYWYRQILGQKVEFLVSFYNNEISEKSEIFDDQFSVERPDGSNFTLKIRSTKLEDSAMYFCASRGGFLGEAFFGQGTRLTVV.

The CDR3 region is CASKLGGVNTEAFF. CDR3 nucleotides: TGTGCCAGTAAGCTCGGGGGGGTTAACACTGAAGCTTTCTTT. The chain carries TRBV19 and TRBJ1-1, with D perhaps TRBD1 (5 bases). The CDR3 runs to 14 residues. Germline loops: CDR1 LNHDA, CDR2 SQIVND (reference sequence). V was shortened by 7 bases and J by 2 bases, with 14 bases between the two germline ends. Combining the CDR3 with reference TRBV19 and TRBJ1-1 gives the whole variable domain DGGITQSPKYLFRKEGQNVTLSCEQNLNHDAMYWYRQDPGQGLRLIYYSQIVNDFQKGDIAEGYSVSREKKESFPLTVTSAQKNPTAFYLCASKLGGVNTEAFFGQGTRLTVV.

The rearrangement joins TRBV9 to TRBJ1-2; tentative D call: TRBD1 (6 bases). The CDR3 runs 15 residues. The V and J ends lost 6 bases and 0 bases respectively, with 15 bases between them. Germline lookup yields CDR1 SGDLS and CDR2 YYNGEE. The CDR3 region is CASTSTGQTNYGYTF. CDR3 sequence (DNA): TGTGCCAGCACCAGTACAGGGCAAACTAACTATGGCTACACCTTC.

This clone was detected only once. The rearrangement joins TRBV10-2 to TRBJ2-5; 9 nucleotides align to TRBD2. With V trimmed by 6 bases and J by 3 bases, 2 bases remained unmatched. Germline CDR1 WSHSY, CDR2 SAAADI. This CDR3 contains 13 residues. CDR3 in DNA: TGCGCCAGCAGACCTAGCGGGGAAGAGACCCAGTACTTC. Protein: CASRPSGEETQYF.

The J gene is TRBJ2-1, the V gene TRBV28, with D uncertain. Trimming stripped 4 bases from V and 0 bases from J, with 13 bases between. Germline V gene lookup returns CDR1 MDHEN and CDR2 SYDVKM. CDR3 size: 16 residues. The CDR3 DNA sequence: TGTGCCAGCAGTTCCCGTCCAGGTAGCTCCTACAATGAGCAGTTCTTC. It codes for CASSSRPGSSYNEQFF.

This chain uses TRBV6-6 with TRBJ1-2; 7 bases are a match to TRBD1. CDR1 is MNHNY, CDR2 SVGAGI, per germline (reference sequence). CDR3 length equals 14 residues. Losses at the gene ends were 6 bases for V and 4 bases for J; bases not matched to a gene: 8. The CDR3 protein is CASRGGGVVYGYTF. Here the CDR3 DNA reads TGTGCCAGCAGAGGGGGCGGGGTTGTCTATGGCTACACCTTC.

The gene calls are TRBV7-8 and TRBJ2-7, with D possibly being TRBD2 (6 bases). This CDR3 has 13 amino acids. Trimming removed 0 bases at V and 6 bases at J, with 9 bases between. CDR1 is SGHVS and CDR2 is FQNEAQ in the germline V gene. The CDR3 DNA reads TGTGCCAGCAGCTTAGCGGGGGGAAGCGAGCAGTACTTC. Amino acids: CASSLAGGSEQYF.

V gene TRBV5-1 combines with J gene TRBJ2-1; TRBD1 matches 8 bases. In germline, CDR1 is SGHRS, CDR2 YFSETQ. J lost 0 bases, V lost 5 bases, and 4 bases had no gene match. There are 15 residues in the CDR3. CDR3 coding DNA: TGCGCCAGCAGATACAGGGGGGACTCCTACAATGAGCAGTTCTTC. This encodes CASRYRGDSYNEQFF. The variable domain in full, with the rest retrieved from reference TRBV5-1 and TRBJ2-1, is KAGVTQTPRYLIKTRGQQVTLSCSPISGHRSVSWYQQTPGQGLQFLFEYFSETQRNKGNFPGRFSGRQFSNSRSEMNVSTLELGDSALYLCASRYRGDSYNEQFFGPGTRLTVL.

The V and J genes are TRBV10-2 and TRBJ1-2; D uncertain. This CDR3 spans 14 amino acids. Per the germline V gene, CDR1 is WSHSY and CDR2 is SAAADI. V was trimmed by 2 bases and J by 4 bases, leaving 11 bases between them. For the CDR3, the DNA is TGCGCCAGCAGTGAGCCGGGGTTCACCTATGGCTACACCTTC. Its translation is CASSEPGFTYGYTF.

The chain combines TRBV29-1 with TRBJ1-2; perhaps TRBD1 as D (6 bases). Germline CDR1 is SQVTM and CDR2 is ANQGSEA. The length of the CDR3 is 12 residues. V shed 0 bases and J shed 9 bases, with 11 bases lying between them. The CDR3 DNA follows: TGCAGCGTTGAAGAGGGGGGGCTGAGCTACACCTTC. It specifies CSVEEGGLSYTF. The variable domain in full, completed from reference TRBV29-1 and TRBJ1-2, reads SAVISQKPSRDICQRGTSLTIQCQVDSQVTMMFWYRQQPGQSLTLIATANQGSEATYESGFVIDKFPISRPNLTFSTLTVSNMSPEDSSIYLCSVEEGGLSYTFGSGTRLTVV.

The chain combines TRBV4-2 with TRBJ2-3; 8 bases agree with TRBD2. This CDR3 is 16 amino acids long. J was trimmed by 5 bases and V by 1 base; bases with no gene match: 8. Germline V lookup: CDR1 LGHNA, CDR2 YNFKEQ. The CDR3 loop is CASSQGNSGVVDTQYF. Written as DNA, the CDR3 is TGTGCCAGCAGCCAAGGGAATAGCGGGGTGGTAGATACGCAGTATTTT.

This rearrangement joins TRBV19 to TRBJ1-2, with 8 positions matching TRBD1. Germline CDR1 LNHDA, CDR2 SQIVND (reference sequence). The CDR3 sequence is 12 residues long. The junction had 3 bases not matched to a gene; V was cut back by 6 bases and J by 6 bases. In nucleotides, the CDR3 is TGTGCCAGTAGCCGGACAGGGAATGGCTACACCTTC. Its protein product is CASSRTGNGYTF.

The gene calls are TRBV19 and TRBJ1-2, with 7 bases lining up with TRBD1. The CDR3 is 15 amino acids. The ends lost 5 bases at V and 2 bases at J; junction bases unmatched: 8. Germline V CDR1 and CDR2: LNHDA, SQIVND (reference sequence). The CDR3 DNA is TGTGCCAGTAGTTTTCCTGTACAGGGGAACTATGGCTACACCTTC. Translating gives CASSFPVQGNYGYTF.

The chain carries TRBV5-1 and TRBJ1-6; D is perhaps TRBD1 (5 bases). The CDR3 has 18 amino acids. V gave up 0 bases and J gave up 0 bases, with 13 bases separating them. Germline CDR1 reads SGHRS; CDR2 reads YFSETQ. In DNA, the CDR3 is TGCGCCAGCAGCTTGGGGGCACAGGCAAGCTCCTATAATTCACCCCTCCACTTT. Protein sequence: CASSLGAQASSYNSPLHF.

The V call is TRBV5-1, the J call TRBJ1-2; 8 bases are shared with TRBD1. Germline lookup yields CDR1 SGHRS and CDR2 YFSETQ. V lost 3 bases, J lost 5 bases, and 6 bases stayed unmatched. The CDR3 length is 14 residues. This CDR3 reads CASSYGQGGYGYTF. Here the CDR3 DNA reads TGCGCCAGCAGCTACGGACAGGGAGGTTATGGCTACACCTTC.

V is TRBV10-3 and J is TRBJ2-1; 7 bases map to TRBD2. Per germline, CDR1 ENHRY and CDR2 SYGVKD. Trimming took 8 bases from V and 4 from J; bases not matched to a gene: 11. There are 15 residues in the CDR3. CDR3 sequence reads: CAISAAGGGYNEQFF. The CDR3 DNA is TGTGCCATCTCCGCGGCTGGGGGGGGTTACAATGAGCAGTTCTTC.

This clone was seen a few times. J is TRBJ1-4 and V is TRBV27, with no clear D. CDR1 is MNHEY, CDR2 SMNVEV, per germline (reference sequence). Deletions cut 4 bases from V and 2 bases from J, with 8 bases between. The CDR3 extends over 14 amino acids. CDR3 loop: CASSSGSTNEKLFF. DNA for the CDR3: TGTGCCAGCAGTTCGGGGTCGACTAATGAAAAACTGTTTTTT.

The chain carries TRBV7-9 and TRBJ1-2; D call uncertain. CDR1 is SEHNR and CDR2 is FQNEAQ in the germline V gene (reference sequence). V gave up 5 bases and J gave up 2 bases, with 12 bases separating them. CDR3 length: 14 residues. The CDR3 reads CASSGLAANYGYTF. CDR3 bases: TGTGCCAGCAGCGGGCTGGCAGCCAACTATGGCTACACCTTC. Together with reference TRBV7-9 and TRBJ1-2, the CDR3 gives the full variable domain: DTGVSQNPRHKITKRGQNVTFRCDPISEHNRLYWYRQTLGQGPEFLTYFQNEAQLEKSRLLSDRFSAERPKGSFSTLEIQRTEQGDSAMYLCASSGLAANYGYTFGSGTRLTVV.

The chain couples TRBV28 to TRBJ1-2, with TRBD1 identical over 7 bases. CDR3 size: 17 residues. Germline values: CDR1 MDHEN, CDR2 SYDVKM. Germline trimming cut 5 bases from V and 2 bases from J; bases unmatched to any gene: 14. The CDR3 sequence: CASSPRTGGRLNYGYTF. CDR3 nucleotide sequence: TGTGCCAGCAGTCCTCGGACAGGAGGTCGTCTGAACTATGGCTACACCTTC.

This chain joins TRBV25-1 and TRBJ1-3; tentatively, D is TRBD1 (5 bases). The CDR3 covers 17 residues. The V end lost 2 bases, the J end lost 0 bases, and 14 bases lay between the germline ends. Germline V CDR1 and CDR2: MGHDK, SYGVNS. CDR3 nucleotide sequence: TGTGCCAGCAGTGAAGGTCGGGGGAGAAGCTCTGGAAACACCATATATTTT. It yields the protein CASSEGRGRSSGNTIYF.